The 14 T cell receptor beta chains presented below share a single source sample, sequenced in a study of CD8 T cells in Susac syndrome. A quantity of about 0.5 to 1 ug RNA underwent reverse transcription using random hexamers. TCRdb re-analysed the immunoSEQ multiplex PCR reads in MiXCR, keeping a single row per CDR3 protein. The data contain about 210,000 distinct CDR3 sequences, about 95% of them singletons. Sequenced sample: CD4+ T cells from PBMCs. The receptors stem from a human donor with multiple sclerosis.

The chain has TRBV7-6 and TRBJ1-1, with a possible D match to TRBD1 (6 bases). Germline assignment: CDR1 SGHVS and CDR2 FNYEAQ. The V end was cut by 6 bases, the J end by 0 bases, with 11 bases between. CDR3 length equals 14 residues. The DNA of the CDR3 is TGTGCCAGCAGACAGACAGGCATGAACACTGAAGCTTTCTTT. Residues: CASRQTGMNTEAFF.

The chain uses TRBV3-1 and TRBJ2-3; 11 positions agree with TRBD2. Trimming cost V 3 bases and J 2 bases; bases outside gene matches: 10. The CDR3 runs to 18 residues. Germline V lookup: CDR1 LGHDT, CDR2 YNNKEL (reference sequence). CDR3 protein: CASSQGTSGSKFTDTQYF. CDR3 bases: TGTGCCAGCAGCCAGGGGACTAGCGGAAGCAAGTTCACAGATACGCAGTATTTT.

This clonotype was picked up one time. CDR3: CSVDSDRGLRTGELFF. The CDR3 bases are TGCAGCGTTGATTCAGACAGGGGGCTTAGAACCGGGGAGCTGTTTTTT. The genes are TRBV29-1 and TRBJ2-2, with 10 nucleotides matching TRBD1. The CDR3 sequence is 16 residues long. V lost 3 bases and J lost 5; bases outside the gene matches: 9. Germline CDR1 and CDR2: SQVTM and ANQGSEA.

This CDR3 reads CASSARGPRDYGYTF. The DNA of the CDR3 is TGTGCCAGCAGTGCCCGGGGACCTAGGGACTATGGCTACACCTTC. This chain joins TRBV25-1 and TRBJ1-2; the D gene is possibly TRBD1 (5 bases). Germline V gives CDR1 MGHDK, CDR2 SYGVNS. V gave up 4 bases and J gave up 3 bases, with 15 bases separating them. CDR3 size: 15 residues.

The chain joins TRBV11-2 to TRBJ1-6, with 7 nucleotides matching TRBD1. CDR1 is SGHAT and CDR2 is FQNNGV in the germline V gene. Trimming removed 4 bases from V and 7 bases from J; junction bases left unmatched: 7. This CDR3 is built from 15 residues. The CDR3 region is CASSSTGLRNSPLHF. CDR3 coding DNA: TGTGCCAGCAGCTCGACAGGGTTAAGGAATTCACCCCTCCACTTT. Using reference TRBV11-2 and TRBJ1-6 for the parts outside the CDR3, the full variable domain is EAGVAQSPRYKIIEKRQSVAFWCNPISGHATLYWYQQILGQGPKLLIQFQNNGVVDDSQLPKDRFSAERLKGVDSTLKIQPAKLEDSAVYLCASSSTGLRNSPLHFGNGTRLTVT.

The chain joins TRBV5-4 to TRBJ2-2; 7 bases fit TRBD2. This CDR3 comprises 14 residues. Trimming took 6 bases from V and 0 from J; bases not matched to a gene: 2. Germline V gene sequence: CDR1 SGHNT, CDR2 YYREEE (reference sequence). The CDR3, as DNA: TGTGCCAGCAACAGCGGGACGAACACCGGGGAGCTGTTTTTT. It yields the protein CASNSGTNTGELFF. The full variable domain, rest sourced from reference TRBV5-4 and TRBJ2-2, is ETGVTQSPTHLIKTRGQQVTLRCSSQSGHNTVSWYQQALGQGPQFIFQYYREEENGRGNFPPRFSGLQFPNYSSELNVNALELDDSALYLCASNSGTNTGELFFGEGSRLTVL.

The chain recombines TRBV29-1 with TRBJ2-1; the D is unclear. CDR1 SQVTM and CDR2 ANQGSEA come from the germline V gene. The CDR3 is made up of 10 amino acids. Trimming pared 4 bases from V and 13 bases from J, leaving 11 bases between. The CDR3 region has the DNA TGCAGCGTTGTGATCCAAATACAGTTCTTC. This encodes CSVVIQIQFF.

J is TRBJ1-1 and V is TRBV20-1; no clear D gene. V lost 1 base, J lost 1 base, and 10 bases lay in between. The germline CDR1 and CDR2 sequences are DFQATT and SNEGSKA (reference sequence). The CDR3 is 14 amino acids. This CDR3 is CSARALFGNTEAFF. CDR3 DNA sequence: TGCAGTGCTAGAGCCTTATTTGGGAACACTGAAGCTTTCTTT.

The chain recombines TRBV20-1 with TRBJ2-4, with D possibly being TRBD1 (6 bases). The CDR3 contains 15 residues. Germline V gene sequence: CDR1 DFQATT, CDR2 SNEGSKA (reference sequence). Between the trimmed V and J ends, which lost 3 bases and 0 bases, there was a span of 12 bases. CDR3 coding DNA: TGCAGTGCTAGTTTGGACAGTCCAGCCAAAAACATTCAGTACTTC. Its protein product is CSASLDSPAKNIQYF.

This clonotype occurred once. This chain links TRBV5-1 with TRBJ1-2; TRBD1 might be the D (6 bases). The CDR3 is made up of 14 amino acids. The ends were cut back, 4 bases at V and 6 bases at J, with 16 bases in the middle. Germline V gene lookup returns CDR1 SGHRS and CDR2 YFSETQ. CDR3 sequence: CASSVRGVIDGYTF. CDR3 DNA sequence: TGCGCCAGCAGCGTCAGGGGCGTAATCGATGGCTACACCTTC. The whole variable domain, remainder taken from reference TRBV5-1 and TRBJ1-2, is KAGVTQTPRYLIKTRGQQVTLSCSPISGHRSVSWYQQTPGQGLQFLFEYFSETQRNKGNFPGRFSGRQFSNSRSEMNVSTLELGDSALYLCASSVRGVIDGYTFGSGTRLTVV.

The V gene is TRBV4-2, the J gene TRBJ2-7, with D perhaps TRBD2 (6 bases). The CDR3 runs to 13 residues. V was cut by 3 bases and J by 5 bases, with 11 bases left in between. Germline values: CDR1 LGHNA, CDR2 YNFKEQ. This CDR3 is CASSQIGGDEQYF. In DNA form, the CDR3 reads TGTGCCAGCAGCCAGATCGGGGGTGACGAGCAGTACTTC.

This clonotype appeared a few times. The genes are TRBV5-1 and TRBJ2-5, with TRBD1 matching 8 bases. The germline CDR1 and CDR2 sequences are SGHRS and YFSETQ. CDR3 length: 15 residues. V was pared by 5 bases and J by 5 bases, with 11 bases of the junction left unmatched. This CDR3 reads CASSRWDRTSETQYF. The CDR3 DNA reads as TGCGCCAGCAGTCGGTGGGACAGGACTTCCGAGACCCAGTACTTC. The full variable domain, its missing parts supplied by reference TRBV5-1 and TRBJ2-5, is KAGVTQTPRYLIKTRGQQVTLSCSPISGHRSVSWYQQTPGQGLQFLFEYFSETQRNKGNFPGRFSGRQFSNSRSEMNVSTLELGDSALYLCASSRWDRTSETQYFGPGTRLLVL.

This sequence joins TRBV7-8 and TRBJ1-6, with D possibly matching TRBD1 (5 bases). CDR1 SGHVS and CDR2 FQNEAQ come from the germline V gene. CDR3 length: 16 residues. With 4 bases removed from V and 7 bases from J, the gap between germline ends came to 17 bases. The CDR3 bases are TGTGCCAGCAGCTCTAGGGGTAGGGGTGGAAATTCACCCCTCCACTTT. Translating it yields CASSSRGRGGNSPLHF.

The V call is TRBV19, the J call TRBJ2-1, with 8 bases aligning to TRBD2. The V segment lost 2 bases and the J segment 5 bases; nucleotides outside the gene matches: 8. The germline V gene has CDR1 LNHDA and CDR2 SQIVND (reference sequence). There are 16 residues in the CDR3. The CDR3 sequence: CASSIYTGGTNNEQFF. CDR3 nucleotide sequence: TGTGCCAGTAGTATATACACGGGAGGGACCAACAATGAGCAGTTCTTC. The full variable domain, in which reference TRBV19 and TRBJ2-1 provide the parts outside the CDR3, is DGGITQSPKYLFRKEGQNVTLSCEQNLNHDAMYWYRQDPGQGLRLIYYSQIVNDFQKGDIAEGYSVSREKKESFPLTVTSAQKNPTAFYLCASSIYTGGTNNEQFFGPGTRLTVL.